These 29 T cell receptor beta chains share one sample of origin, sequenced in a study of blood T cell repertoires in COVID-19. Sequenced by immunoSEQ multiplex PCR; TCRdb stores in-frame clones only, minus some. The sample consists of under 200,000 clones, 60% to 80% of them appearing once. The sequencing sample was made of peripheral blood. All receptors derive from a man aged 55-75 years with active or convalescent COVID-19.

The CDR3 DNA reads as TGTGCCAGCAGCGTTCTAGCTGCTAGCACAGATACGCAGTATTTT. Translation gives CASSVLAASTDTQYF. The chain joins TRBV6-2 or TRBV6-3 to TRBJ2-3, with D perhaps matching TRBD2 (5 bases). Germline V gives CDR1 MNHEY, CDR2 SVGEGT. This CDR3 contains 15 residues. V lost 6 bases, J lost 0 bases, and 13 bases lay in between.

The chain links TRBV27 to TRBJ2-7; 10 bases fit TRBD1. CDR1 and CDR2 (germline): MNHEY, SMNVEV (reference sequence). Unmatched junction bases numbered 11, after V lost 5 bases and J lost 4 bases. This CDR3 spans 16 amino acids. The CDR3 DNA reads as TGTGCCAGCAGTACCCTAATGACAGGGGGCTTATACGAGCAGTACTTC. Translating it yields CASSTLMTGGLYEQYF.

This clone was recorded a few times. CDR3 residues: CASSPGVAGVWTDTQYF. In nucleotides, the CDR3 is TGTGCCAGCAGCCCCGGGGTAGCGGGAGTTTGGACAGATACGCAGTATTTT. The V call is TRBV7-9, the J call TRBJ2-3; 9 bases line up with TRBD2. This CDR3 comprises 17 residues. The V gene end was trimmed by 5 bases and the J gene end by 3 bases; junction bases not matched to a gene: 12. Germline V gives CDR1 SEHNR, CDR2 FQNEAQ (reference sequence).

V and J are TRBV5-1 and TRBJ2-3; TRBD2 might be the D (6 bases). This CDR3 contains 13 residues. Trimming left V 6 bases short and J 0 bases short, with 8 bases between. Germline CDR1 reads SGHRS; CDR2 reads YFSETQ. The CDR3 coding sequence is TGCGCCAGCACCGCGGGAAGCACAGATACGCAGTATTTT. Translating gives CASTAGSTDTQYF.

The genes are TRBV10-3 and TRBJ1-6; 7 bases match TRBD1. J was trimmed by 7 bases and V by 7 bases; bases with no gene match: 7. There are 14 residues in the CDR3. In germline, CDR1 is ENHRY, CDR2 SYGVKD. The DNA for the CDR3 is TGTGCCATCACCCCGGACAGGACCAATTCACCCCTCCACTTT. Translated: CAITPDRTNSPLHF.

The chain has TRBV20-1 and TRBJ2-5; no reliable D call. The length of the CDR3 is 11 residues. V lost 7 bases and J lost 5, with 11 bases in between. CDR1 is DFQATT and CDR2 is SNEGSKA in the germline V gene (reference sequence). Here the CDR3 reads CSVERRETQYF. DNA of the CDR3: TGCAGTGTGGAGAGGCGTGAGACCCAGTACTTC.

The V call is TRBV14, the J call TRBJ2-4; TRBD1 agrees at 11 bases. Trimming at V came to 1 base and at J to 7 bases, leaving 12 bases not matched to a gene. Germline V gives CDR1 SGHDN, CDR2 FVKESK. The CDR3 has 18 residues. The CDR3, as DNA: TGTGCCAGCAGCCAAGGCGTCGGACAGGGGGCGCTTGGGAACATTCAGTACTTC. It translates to CASSQGVGQGALGNIQYF.

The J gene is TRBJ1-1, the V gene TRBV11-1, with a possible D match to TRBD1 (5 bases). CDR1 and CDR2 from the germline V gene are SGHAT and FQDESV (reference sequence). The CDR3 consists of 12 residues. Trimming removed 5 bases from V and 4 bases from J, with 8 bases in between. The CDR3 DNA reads TGTGCCAGCAGCCTGGGGCCCACTGAAGCTTTCTTT. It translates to CASSLGPTEAFF.

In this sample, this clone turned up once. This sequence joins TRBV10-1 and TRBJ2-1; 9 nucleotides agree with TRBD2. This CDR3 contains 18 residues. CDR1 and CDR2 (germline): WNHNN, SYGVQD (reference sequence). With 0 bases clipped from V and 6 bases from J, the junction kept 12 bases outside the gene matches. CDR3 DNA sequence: TGCGCCAGCAGTGAGTCAAGGGCTGGCGGGAGGGAACCCAATGAGCAGTTCTTC. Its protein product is CASSESRAGGREPNEQFF.

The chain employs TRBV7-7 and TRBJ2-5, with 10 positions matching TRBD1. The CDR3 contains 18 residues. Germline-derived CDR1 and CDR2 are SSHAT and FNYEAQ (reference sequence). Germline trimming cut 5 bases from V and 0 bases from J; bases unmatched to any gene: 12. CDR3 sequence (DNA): TGTGCCAGCAGCCCAGGACAGGGGGGAAACTGGGACCAAGAGACCCAGTACTTC. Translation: CASSPGQGGNWDQETQYF.

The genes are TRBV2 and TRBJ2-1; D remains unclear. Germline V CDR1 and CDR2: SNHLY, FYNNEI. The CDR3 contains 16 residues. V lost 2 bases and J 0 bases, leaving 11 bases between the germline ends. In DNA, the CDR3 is TGTGCCAGCAGTGAATGGGCCTCCAGCTCCTACAATGAGCAGTTCTTC. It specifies CASSEWASSSYNEQFF.

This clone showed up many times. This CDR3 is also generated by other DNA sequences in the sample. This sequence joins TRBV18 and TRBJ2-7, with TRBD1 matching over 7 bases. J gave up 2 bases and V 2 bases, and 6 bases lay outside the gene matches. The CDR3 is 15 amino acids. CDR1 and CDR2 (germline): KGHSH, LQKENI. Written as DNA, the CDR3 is TGTGCCAGCTCACCAGAATACAGGGGACCCTACGAGCAGTACTTC. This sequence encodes CASSPEYRGPYEQYF.

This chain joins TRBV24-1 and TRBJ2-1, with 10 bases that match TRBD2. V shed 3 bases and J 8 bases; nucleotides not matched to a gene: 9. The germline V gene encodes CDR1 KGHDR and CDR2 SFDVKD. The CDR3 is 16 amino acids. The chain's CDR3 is CATSDAGLAALDEQFF. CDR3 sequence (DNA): TGTGCCACCAGTGATGCTGGACTAGCGGCTTTGGATGAGCAGTTCTTC.

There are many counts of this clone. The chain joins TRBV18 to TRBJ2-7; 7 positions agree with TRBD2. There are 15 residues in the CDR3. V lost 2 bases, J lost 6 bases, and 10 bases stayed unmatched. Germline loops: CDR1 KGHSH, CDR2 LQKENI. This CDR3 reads CASSPSVGGMSEQYF. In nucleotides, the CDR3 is TGTGCCAGCTCACCAAGCGTGGGAGGGATGAGCGAGCAGTACTTC.

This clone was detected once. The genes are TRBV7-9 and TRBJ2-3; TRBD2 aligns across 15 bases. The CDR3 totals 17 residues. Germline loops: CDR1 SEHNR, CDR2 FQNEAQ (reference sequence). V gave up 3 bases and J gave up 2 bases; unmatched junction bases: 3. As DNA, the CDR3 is TGTGCCAGCAGCTTCGGACTAGCGGGAGGGTACACAGATACGCAGTATTTT. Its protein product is CASSFGLAGGYTDTQYF.

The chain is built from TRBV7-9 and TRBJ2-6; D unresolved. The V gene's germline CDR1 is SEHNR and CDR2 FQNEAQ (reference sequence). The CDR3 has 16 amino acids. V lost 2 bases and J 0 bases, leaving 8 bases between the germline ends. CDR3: CASSLLISSGANVLTF. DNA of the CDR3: TGTGCCAGCAGCTTATTAATTAGCTCTGGGGCCAACGTCCTGACTTTC.

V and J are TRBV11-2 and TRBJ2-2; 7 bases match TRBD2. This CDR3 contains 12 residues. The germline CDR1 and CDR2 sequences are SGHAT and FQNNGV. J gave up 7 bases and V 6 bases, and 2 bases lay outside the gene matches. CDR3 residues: CASRGRGGELFF. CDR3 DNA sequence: TGTGCCAGCAGGGGGAGGGGCGGGGAGCTGTTTTTT.

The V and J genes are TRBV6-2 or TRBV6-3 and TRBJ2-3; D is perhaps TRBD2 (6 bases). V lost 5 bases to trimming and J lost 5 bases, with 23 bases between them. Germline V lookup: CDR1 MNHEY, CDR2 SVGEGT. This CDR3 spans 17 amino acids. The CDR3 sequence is CASSPFGGNFGKDTQYF. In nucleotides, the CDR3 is TGTGCCAGCAGTCCCTTCGGAGGGAATTTTGGGAAAGATACGCAGTATTTT.

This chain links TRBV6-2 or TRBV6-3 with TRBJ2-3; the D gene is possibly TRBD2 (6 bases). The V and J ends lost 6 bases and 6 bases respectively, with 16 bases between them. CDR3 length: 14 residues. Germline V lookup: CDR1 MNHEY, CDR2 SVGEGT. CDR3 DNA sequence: TGTGCCAGCAGCTGGGGAGCGGGTCTGGATACGCAGTATTTT. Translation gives CASSWGAGLDTQYF.

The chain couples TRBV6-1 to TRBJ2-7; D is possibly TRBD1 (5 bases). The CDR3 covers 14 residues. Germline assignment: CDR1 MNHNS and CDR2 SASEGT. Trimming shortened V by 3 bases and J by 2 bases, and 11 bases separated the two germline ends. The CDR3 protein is CASSEIRQTYEQYF. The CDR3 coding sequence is TGTGCCAGCAGTGAGATTAGACAGACCTACGAGCAGTACTTC.

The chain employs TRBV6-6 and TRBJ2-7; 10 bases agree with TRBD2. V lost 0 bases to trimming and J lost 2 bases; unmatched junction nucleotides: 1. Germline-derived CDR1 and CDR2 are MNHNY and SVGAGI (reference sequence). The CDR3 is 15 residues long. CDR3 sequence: CASSYSLAGAYEQYF. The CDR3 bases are TGTGCCAGCAGTTACTCCCTAGCGGGAGCCTACGAGCAGTACTTC.

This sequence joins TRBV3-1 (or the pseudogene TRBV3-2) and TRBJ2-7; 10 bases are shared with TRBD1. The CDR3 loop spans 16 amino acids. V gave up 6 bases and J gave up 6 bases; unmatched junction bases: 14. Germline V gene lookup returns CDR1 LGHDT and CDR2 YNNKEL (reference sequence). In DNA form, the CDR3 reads TGTGCCAGCAGGAGGTTGACCGGACAGGGGGGCGGCGAGCAGTACTTC. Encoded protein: CASRRLTGQGGGEQYF.

CDR3 coding DNA: TGTGCCAGCAGACCTAGCGGGAGTACGTACGAGCAGTACTTC. Its translation is CASRPSGSTYEQYF. The chain carries TRBV28 and TRBJ2-7, with 10 bases matching TRBD2. The CDR3 has 14 residues. The V segment lost 6 bases and the J segment 4 bases; nucleotides outside the gene matches: 6. CDR1 and CDR2 from the germline V gene are MDHEN and SYDVKM. Full variable domain (missing parts from reference TRBV28 and TRBJ2-7): DVKVTQSSRYLVKRTGEKVFLECVQDMDHENMFWYRQDPGLGLRLIYFSYDVKMKEKGDIPEGYSVSREKKERFSLILESASTNQTSMYLCASRPSGSTYEQYFGPGTRLTVT.

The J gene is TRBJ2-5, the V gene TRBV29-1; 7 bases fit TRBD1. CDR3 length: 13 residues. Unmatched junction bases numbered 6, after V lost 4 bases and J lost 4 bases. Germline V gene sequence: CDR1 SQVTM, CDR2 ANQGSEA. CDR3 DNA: TGCAGCGTTGGACAGGGTTGGGGAGAGACCCAGTACTTC. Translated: CSVGQGWGETQYF.

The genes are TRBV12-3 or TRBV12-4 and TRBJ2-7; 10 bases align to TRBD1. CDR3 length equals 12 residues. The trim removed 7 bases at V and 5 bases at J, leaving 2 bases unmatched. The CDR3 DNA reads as TGTGCCAGCACCGGGACAGGGGACGAGCAGTACTTC. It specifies CASTGTGDEQYF.

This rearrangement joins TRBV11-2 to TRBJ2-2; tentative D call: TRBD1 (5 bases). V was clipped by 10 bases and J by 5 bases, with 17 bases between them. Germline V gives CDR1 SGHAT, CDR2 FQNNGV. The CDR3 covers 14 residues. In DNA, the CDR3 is TGTGCCACCGCTTCAGGGCCGCGGACCGGGGAGCTGTTTTTT. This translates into CATASGPRTGELFF.

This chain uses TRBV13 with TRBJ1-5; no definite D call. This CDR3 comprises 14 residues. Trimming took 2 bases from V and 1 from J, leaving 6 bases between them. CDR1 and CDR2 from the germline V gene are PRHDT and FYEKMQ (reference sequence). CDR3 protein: CASSLSQSNQPQHF. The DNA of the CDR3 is TGTGCCAGCAGCTTATCTCAGAGCAATCAGCCCCAGCATTTT.

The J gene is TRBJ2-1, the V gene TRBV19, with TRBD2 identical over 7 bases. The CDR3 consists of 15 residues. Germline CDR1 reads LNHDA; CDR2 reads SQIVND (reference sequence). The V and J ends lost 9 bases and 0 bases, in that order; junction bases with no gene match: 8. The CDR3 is CASKFGGSSYNEQFF. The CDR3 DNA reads TGTGCCAGCAAGTTCGGGGGGAGCTCCTACAATGAGCAGTTCTTC.

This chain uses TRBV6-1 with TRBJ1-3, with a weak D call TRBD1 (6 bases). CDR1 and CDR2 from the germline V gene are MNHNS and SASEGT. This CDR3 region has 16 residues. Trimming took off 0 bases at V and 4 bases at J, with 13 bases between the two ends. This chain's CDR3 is CASSEAWGGVGNTIYF. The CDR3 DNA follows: TGTGCCAGCAGTGAAGCGTGGGGGGGCGTCGGAAACACCATATATTTT.